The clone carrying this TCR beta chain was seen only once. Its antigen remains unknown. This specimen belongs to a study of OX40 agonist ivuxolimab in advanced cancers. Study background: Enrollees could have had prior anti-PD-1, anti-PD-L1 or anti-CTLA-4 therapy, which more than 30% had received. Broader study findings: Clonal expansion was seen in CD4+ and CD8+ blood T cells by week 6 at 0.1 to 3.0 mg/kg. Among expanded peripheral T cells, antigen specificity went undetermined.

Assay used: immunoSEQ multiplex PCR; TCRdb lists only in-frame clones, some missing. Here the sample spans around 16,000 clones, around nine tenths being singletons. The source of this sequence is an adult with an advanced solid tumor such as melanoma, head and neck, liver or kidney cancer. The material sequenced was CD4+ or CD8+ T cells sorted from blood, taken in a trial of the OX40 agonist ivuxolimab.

The CDR3 nucleotides are TGTGCCAGCCGGTCTAGCGGGCTAGCCAAAAACATTCAGTACTTC. Its protein product is CASRSSGLAKNIQYF. The V and J genes are TRBV28 and TRBJ2-4, with 8 bases fitting TRBD2. In germline, CDR1 is MDHEN, CDR2 SYDVKM. Trimming at V came to 8 bases and at J to 0 bases, leaving 6 bases not matched to a gene. This CDR3 has 15 residues.